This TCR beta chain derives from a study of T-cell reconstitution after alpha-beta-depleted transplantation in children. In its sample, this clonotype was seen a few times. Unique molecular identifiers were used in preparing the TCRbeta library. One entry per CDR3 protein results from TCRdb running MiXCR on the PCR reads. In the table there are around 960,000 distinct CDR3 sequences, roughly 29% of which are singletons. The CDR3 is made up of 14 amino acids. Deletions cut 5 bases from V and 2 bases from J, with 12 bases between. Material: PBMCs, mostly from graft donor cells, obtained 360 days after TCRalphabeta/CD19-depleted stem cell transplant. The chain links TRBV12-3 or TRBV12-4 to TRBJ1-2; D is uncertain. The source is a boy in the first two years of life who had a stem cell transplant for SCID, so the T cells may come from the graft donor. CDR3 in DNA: TGTGCCAGCAGTACCCCAGGATTAAACTATGGCTACACCTTC. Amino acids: CASSTPGLNYGYTF.